The 15 T cell receptor beta chains below were found in one sample sequenced in a study of identical twins. TCRdb called the 5' RACE reads again in MiXCR, with one record for every CDR3 protein. The sample lists about 920,000 distinct CDR3 sequences; about 12% were seen once. These same records also appear under a second study, on yellow fever vaccine responses in identical twins.

The material sequenced was PBMCs. The origin of the receptors is a woman between 18 and 29 years old in good health.

The rearrangement links TRBV7-9 to TRBJ2-6; D not certain. Per the germline V gene, CDR1 is SEHNR and CDR2 is FQNEAQ (reference sequence). Trimming removed 5 bases from V and 0 bases from J, with 8 bases in between. The CDR3 has 15 residues. CDR3 bases: TGTGCCAGCAGCCGCAGTTTCTCTGGGGCCAACGTCCTGACTTTC. Translation gives CASSRSFSGANVLTF.

This clonotype turned up a few times. The J gene is TRBJ2-5, the V gene TRBV29-1; TRBD2 matches 7 bases. Germline V gene sequence: CDR1 SQVTM, CDR2 ANQGSEA. The CDR3 is made up of 14 amino acids. The J segment lost 2 bases and the V segment lost 2 bases, leaving 5 bases of the junction unmatched. This CDR3 reads CSVERPSGQETQYF. In DNA form, the CDR3 reads TGCAGCGTTGAAAGGCCTAGCGGACAAGAGACCCAGTACTTC.

This clonotype appeared a few times. This chain connects TRBV5-1 to TRBJ2-3; D might be TRBD2 (5 bases). The CDR3 totals 12 residues. Per the germline V gene, CDR1 is SGHRS and CDR2 is YFSETQ. The V and J ends lost 5 bases and 9 bases respectively, with 13 bases between them. CDR3 nucleotides: TGCGCCAGCAGTCGGATTCAGCGGACGCAGTATTTT. Translation: CASSRIQRTQYF.

V gene TRBV29-1 combines with J gene TRBJ2-1; D unclear. V was trimmed by 7 bases and J by 11 bases, leaving 12 bases between them. CDR3 length: 10 residues. Per the germline V gene, CDR1 is SQVTM and CDR2 is ANQGSEA. CDR3 nucleotide sequence: TGCAGCGGTCGCAGTGAAAAGCAGTTCTTC. It encodes CSGRSEKQFF.

The V and J genes are TRBV10-3 and TRBJ2-5; 12 bases map to TRBD2. Trimming at V came to 6 bases and at J to 1 base, leaving 3 bases not matched to a gene. This CDR3 is 15 amino acids long. Germline V lookup: CDR1 ENHRY, CDR2 SYGVKD. For the CDR3, the DNA is TGTGCCATCAGCGCTAGCGGGGGGGCCCAAGAGACCCAGTACTTC. This encodes CAISASGGAQETQYF.

J is TRBJ1-1 and V is TRBV10-3; D gene ambiguous. The germline V and J ends were trimmed by 6 bases and 4 bases, with 15 bases remaining between them. The CDR3 is 14 residues long. The germline V gene has CDR1 ENHRY and CDR2 SYGVKD. CDR3 region: CAIRAGGMTTEAFF. Here the CDR3 DNA reads TGTGCCATCAGGGCTGGTGGTATGACCACTGAAGCTTTCTTT.

The chain couples TRBV2 to TRBJ2-7, with D maybe TRBD2 (6 bases). The CDR3 runs to 15 residues. In germline, CDR1 is SNHLY, CDR2 FYNNEI. Trimming left V 2 bases short and J 3 bases short, with 14 bases between. The CDR3 spells CASSEPGTRGYEQYV. The CDR3 coding sequence is TGTGCCAGCAGTGAACCCGGGACTCGAGGCTACGAGCAGTACGTC.

This clonotype was picked up a small number of times. The chain uses TRBV5-1 and TRBJ2-3; D may correspond to TRBD1 or TRBD2 (5 bases each). The germline V gene encodes CDR1 SGHRS and CDR2 YFSETQ. V shed 1 base and J shed 2 bases, with 17 bases lying between them. This CDR3 is built from 17 residues. The CDR3 loop reads CASSLLTLGTSTDTQYF. DNA for the CDR3: TGCGCCAGCAGCTTGTTGACCCTAGGGACGTCCACAGATACGCAGTATTTT.

This clonotype was seen a handful of times. CDR3 sequence (DNA): TGCGCCAGCAGCTGGGACAGGGTTTCAGGCTACACCTTC. Translated: CASSWDRVSGYTF. This chain connects TRBV5-1 to TRBJ1-2; 9 bases line up with TRBD1. The CDR3 is made up of 13 amino acids. CDR1 SGHRS and CDR2 YFSETQ come from the germline V gene. Unmatched junction bases numbered 5, after V lost 3 bases and J lost 8 bases.

The chain recombines TRBV7-9 with TRBJ1-1; a possible D gene is TRBD1 (5 bases). From germline, CDR1 is SEHNR and CDR2 FQNEAQ (reference sequence). The V and J ends lost 2 bases and 0 bases respectively, with 16 bases between them. The CDR3 loop spans 17 amino acids. Here the CDR3 DNA reads TGTGCCAGCAGCTTACCCGCAACCGCCAGGGTGAACACTGAAGCTTTCTTT. Its protein product is CASSLPATARVNTEAFF.

This clonotype was detected many times. The genes are TRBV4-1 and TRBJ2-3; TRBD2 agrees at 9 bases. V lost 5 bases and J lost 6; bases outside the gene matches: 6. The CDR3 has 14 amino acids. Germline assignment: CDR1 MGHRA and CDR2 YSYEKL. The DNA of the CDR3 is TGCGCCAGCAGCGGTCTAGCGGGGAGGGATACGCAGTATTTT. Translating it yields CASSGLAGRDTQYF.

The chain recombines TRBV20-1 with TRBJ2-1; 8 bases agree with TRBD2. In germline, CDR1 is DFQATT, CDR2 SNEGSKA (reference sequence). J lost 0 bases, V lost 2 bases, and 12 bases had no gene match. The CDR3 covers 18 residues. This chain's CDR3 is CSARYRHLAGSSYNEQFF. The CDR3 region has the DNA TGCAGTGCTAGATACCGACATTTAGCGGGGAGCTCCTACAATGAGCAGTTCTTC.

The chain couples TRBV20-1 to TRBJ2-1, with 13 bases identical to TRBD2. The CDR3 extends over 16 amino acids. J was trimmed by 9 bases and V by 1 base; bases with no gene match: 9. The V gene's germline CDR1 is DFQATT and CDR2 SNEGSKA (reference sequence). CDR3 amino acids: CSARVVGLAGWPEQFF. CDR3 coding DNA: TGCAGTGCTAGAGTGGTGGGACTAGCGGGATGGCCTGAGCAGTTCTTC.

V usage is TRBV28 and J usage is TRBJ2-3; a possible D gene is TRBD1 (5 bases). The CDR3 has 14 residues. V lost 4 bases and J 2 bases, leaving 10 bases between the germline ends. CDR1 MDHEN and CDR2 SYDVKM come from the germline V gene. In DNA, the CDR3 is TGTGCCAGCAGTTCTCCAGGGTACACAGATACGCAGTATTTT. Its translation is CASSSPGYTDTQYF.

This chain connects TRBV5-1 to TRBJ1-1; TRBD1 matches at 9 bases. CDR1 and CDR2 from the germline V gene are SGHRS and YFSETQ. The CDR3 extends over 15 amino acids. With V trimmed by 4 bases and J by 4 bases, 8 bases remained unmatched. In DNA form, the CDR3 reads TGCGCCAGCAGCGCGGGACAGGGATCTGTCACTGAAGCTTTCTTT. It translates to CASSAGQGSVTEAFF.